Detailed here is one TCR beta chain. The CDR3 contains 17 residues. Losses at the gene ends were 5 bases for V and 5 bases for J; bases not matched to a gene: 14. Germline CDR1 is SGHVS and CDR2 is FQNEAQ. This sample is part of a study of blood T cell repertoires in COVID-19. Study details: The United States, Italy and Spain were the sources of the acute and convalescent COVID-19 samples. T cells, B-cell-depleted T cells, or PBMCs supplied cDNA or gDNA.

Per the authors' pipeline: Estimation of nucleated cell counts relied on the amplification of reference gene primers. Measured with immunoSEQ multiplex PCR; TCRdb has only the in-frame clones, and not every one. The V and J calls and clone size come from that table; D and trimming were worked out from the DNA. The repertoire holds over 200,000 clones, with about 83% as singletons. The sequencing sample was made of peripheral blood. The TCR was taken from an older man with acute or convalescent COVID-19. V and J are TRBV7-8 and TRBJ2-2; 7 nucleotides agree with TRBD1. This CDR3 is CASSPGQATAITGELFF. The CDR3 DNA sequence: TGTGCCAGCAGCCCCGGACAGGCGACAGCTATAACCGGGGAGCTGTTTTTT.